This T cell receptor beta chain was captured by sequencing in a study of shared clonotypes between healthy human individuals. Each replicate PCR on the sorted subsets used roughly 210 ng DNA (around 30,000 T cell genomes). As originally analysed: ImmunoSEQ sequences covered only the junction and lacked quality scores; filtering therefore differed. The method was immunoSEQ multiplex PCR; TCRdb's version includes in-frame clones alone and lacks a portion of them. The V and J calls and clone size are taken from that table; D and trimming were inferred from the DNA. The data hold roughly 1,000,000 clones, with 70% to 80% observed a single time. Study-wide points: Sequencing depth was expected to affect clonotype sharing among donors.

This CDR3 region has 16 residues. V lost 3 bases, J lost 2 bases, and 11 bases lay in between. Per the germline V gene, CDR1 is SGHAT and CDR2 is FQNNGV. This clone has only a few counts. Its antigen is not known. V is TRBV11-2 and J is TRBJ2-6; perhaps TRBD1 as D (6 bases). This TCR was sampled from a young man in good health. Some clones in this sample may be carry-over from other donors' samples. Sequencing was performed on memory CD4+ T cells from PBMCs. Described subset: CD45RA-negative fraction. The CDR3 loop is CASSLIQGTGANVLTF. The CDR3 DNA sequence: TGTGCCAGCAGCTTGATCCAGGGGACTGGGGCCAACGTCCTGACTTTC.